This TCR beta chain was identified during a study of T cell responses to AZD1222 COVID-19 vaccine. General study points: Sampled repertoires all dated from after the peak T cell response. Regions 160-218 and 743-854 dominated among vaccine-associated CD4 TCRs spanning spike. Donors were chiefly white British, with a greater number of females, and clonal diversity was perhaps underestimated. Rises in breadth and depth of Spike-specific TCRs came after two AZD1222 doses.

A note on this clone: Its antigen is not known.

Only in-frame clones appear in the TCRdb table, and some are missing; sequencing was by immunoSEQ multiplex PCR. The sample consists of tens of thousands of clones, about 86% of them appearing once. Germline CDR1 is LNHDA and CDR2 is SQIVND (reference sequence). This CDR3 has 12 amino acids. V was trimmed by 6 bases and J by 4 bases, leaving 9 bases between them. The receptor comes from an adult in good health. The sequences come from peripheral blood, collected on day 0 of MenACWY control vaccination. The chain has TRBV19 and TRBJ1-2; D not resolved. CDR3 in DNA: TGTGCCAGTAGATCGGACGGCTATGGCTACACCTTC. Translated, it gives CASRSDGYGYTF. Together with reference TRBV19 and TRBJ1-2, the CDR3 gives the full variable domain: DGGITQSPKYLFRKEGQNVTLSCEQNLNHDAMYWYRQDPGQGLRLIYYSQIVNDFQKGDIAEGYSVSREKKESFPLTVTSAQKNPTAFYLCASRSDGYGYTFGSGTRLTVV.